These 32 T cell receptor beta chains came from one sample sequenced in a study of cytomegalovirus exposure and HLA in healthy donors. The table came from immunoSEQ multiplex PCR; TCRdb's copy has only in-frame clones and leaves some out. Here the sample spans some 72,000 clones, 90% to 96% being singletons. Material: PBMCs. Every receptor here comes from a man younger than 35 in good health and CMV-seropositive.

This clone has a single count. The chain has TRBV27 and TRBJ2-7; 8 nucleotides align to TRBD2. The CDR3 loop spans 14 amino acids. J was trimmed by 2 bases and V by 5 bases; bases with no gene match: 5. CDR1 and CDR2 (germline): MNHEY, SMNVEV (reference sequence). The CDR3 nucleotides read TGTGCCAGCAGTCGACTAGCGAAGACCTACGAGCAGTACTTC. Its protein is CASSRLAKTYEQYF.

The V and J genes are TRBV2 and TRBJ1-5; no reliable D call. The germline CDR1 and CDR2 sequences are SNHLY and FYNNEI. The CDR3 contains 11 residues. With 4 bases removed from V and 5 bases from J, the gap between germline ends came to 3 bases. CDR3 DNA: TGTGCCAGCAGTGCAGATCAGCCCCAGCATTTT. Encoded protein: CASSADQPQHF.

The chain joins TRBV5-6 to TRBJ2-1; 9 nucleotides line up with TRBD2. This CDR3 contains 15 residues. Germline assignment: CDR1 SGHDT and CDR2 YYEEEE. With V trimmed by 3 bases and J by 4 bases, 5 bases remained unmatched. The CDR3 DNA is TGTGCCAGCAGCTGGGGGACTAGCTTTTACAATGAGCAGTTCTTC. Translation gives CASSWGTSFYNEQFF. Based on the CDR3 plus reference TRBV5-6 and TRBJ2-1, the full variable domain is DAGVTQSPTHLIKTRGQQVTLRCSPKSGHDTVSWYQQALGQGPQFIFQYYEEEERQRGNFPDRFSGHQFPNYSSELNVNALLLGDSALYLCASSWGTSFYNEQFFGPGTRLTVL.

The rearrangement uses TRBV9 and TRBJ1-1, with no clear D. This CDR3 has 12 residues. V was shortened by 0 bases and J by 8 bases, with 8 bases between the two germline ends. Per germline, CDR1 SGDLS and CDR2 YYNGEE. CDR3 in amino acids: CASSVASQEAFF. The CDR3 nucleotides read TGTGCCAGCAGCGTAGCTTCGCAGGAAGCTTTCTTT. The variable domain in full, with the rest retrieved from reference TRBV9 and TRBJ1-1, is DSGVTQTPKHLITATGQRVTLRCSPRSGDLSVYWYQQSLDQGLQFLIQYYNGEERAKGNILERFSAQQFPDLHSELNLSSLELGDSALYFCASSVASQEAFFGQGTRLTVV.

This chain links TRBV13 with TRBJ2-1, with no clear D. The germline V gene encodes CDR1 PRHDT and CDR2 FYEKMQ (reference sequence). The germline V and J ends were trimmed by 10 bases and 9 bases, with 7 bases remaining between them. CDR3 length equals 9 residues. The CDR3 DNA is TGTGCCAACGAGGCTGAGCAGTTCTTC. This codes for CANEAEQFF. Full variable domain (rest looked up from reference TRBV13 and TRBJ2-1): AAGVIQSPRHLIKEKRETATLKCYPIPRHDTVYWYQQGPGQDPQFLISFYEKMQSDKGSIPDRFSAQQFSDYHSELNMSSLELGDSALYFCANEAEQFFGPGTRLTVL.

V usage is TRBV5-5 and J usage is TRBJ2-5; 8 positions match TRBD2. After removal of 4 bases from V and 3 bases from J, the junction contained 8 bases not matched to a gene. Germline CDR1 reads SGHKS; CDR2 reads YYEKEE (reference sequence). This CDR3 has 15 amino acids. CDR3 sequence reads: CASSPGLLAEETQYF. The DNA for the CDR3 is TGTGCCAGCAGCCCGGGGCTACTAGCGGAAGAGACCCAGTACTTC.

The genes are TRBV19 and TRBJ1-1, with 8 bases identical to TRBD1. Germline trimming cut 7 bases from V and 8 bases from J; bases unmatched to any gene: 6. The CDR3 consists of 12 residues. Germline assignment: CDR1 LNHDA and CDR2 SQIVND (reference sequence). CDR3 loop: CASTDRAAEAFF. The CDR3 nucleotides read TGTGCCAGTACGGACAGGGCAGCCGAAGCTTTCTTT.

V usage is TRBV27 and J usage is TRBJ2-2, with D unclear. Germline CDR1 is MNHEY and CDR2 is SMNVEV (reference sequence). The V end lost 4 bases, the J end lost 7 bases, and 7 bases lay between the germline ends. The CDR3 is 12 residues long. The CDR3 region is CASSSSSGELFF. In nucleotides, the CDR3 is TGTGCCAGCAGTTCCTCTAGCGGGGAGCTGTTTTTT.

This chain uses TRBV7-3 with TRBJ1-1, with D maybe TRBD1 (5 bases). This CDR3 is built from 15 residues. Trimming removed 2 bases at V and 0 bases at J, with 10 bases between. Germline CDR1 SGHTA, CDR2 FQGTGA. CDR3 DNA sequence: TGTGCCAGCAGCTTATATCCAGGGCTGAACACTGAAGCTTTCTTT. It codes for CASSLYPGLNTEAFF.

In its sample, this clone was seen once. The chain combines TRBV5-1 with TRBJ2-3, with 8 bases lining up with TRBD1. This CDR3 spans 16 amino acids. The J segment lost 0 bases and the V segment lost 3 bases, leaving 6 bases of the junction unmatched. In germline, CDR1 is SGHRS, CDR2 YFSETQ. The DNA for the CDR3 is TGCGCCAGCAGCTGGGGACAGGCCACGAGCACAGATACGCAGTATTTT. It translates to CASSWGQATSTDTQYF.

This clone was counted a single time. The chain employs TRBV2 and TRBJ1-1, with TRBD1 identical over 7 bases. The CDR3 contains 16 residues. Germline CDR1 reads SNHLY; CDR2 reads FYNNEI. Trimming took 8 bases from V and 1 from J; bases not matched to a gene: 13. As DNA, the CDR3 is TGTGCCAGCGGAGGAGGTACAGGGGAAGCGAACACTGAAGCTTTCTTT. Protein product: CASGGGTGEANTEAFF.

The chain carries TRBV21-1 and TRBJ2-7; the table gives TRBD1 as D, unverified against the DNA. TRBV21-1 is a pseudogene. The CDR3 is 14 amino acids. As DNA, the CDR3 is TGTGCCAGCAGCACGGACAGGGGCTCCTACGAGCAGTACTTC. Protein: CASSTDRGSYEQYF.

The gene calls are TRBV13 and TRBJ2-1, with TRBD2 identical over 16 bases. The CDR3 runs to 18 residues. Germline V gene data show CDR1 as PRHDT and CDR2 as FYEKMQ (reference sequence). The trim removed 5 bases at V and 0 bases at J, leaving 4 bases unmatched. CDR3 sequence: CASSLGLAGGFSYNEQFF. The DNA of the CDR3 is TGTGCCAGCAGCCTGGGACTAGCGGGAGGGTTCTCCTACAATGAGCAGTTCTTC.

The rearrangement joins TRBV30 to TRBJ1-1; D is unclear. Germline V CDR1 and CDR2: GTSNPN, SVGIG (reference sequence). Trimming shortened V by 4 bases and J by 1 base, and 22 bases separated the two germline ends. CDR3 length: 17 amino acids. The CDR3 spells CAWKETVTRDPNTEAFF. The CDR3 nucleotides read TGTGCCTGGAAAGAAACAGTTACGAGGGATCCGAACACTGAAGCTTTCTTT.

The chain employs TRBV4-1 and TRBJ2-7, with TRBD2 identical over 9 bases. After removal of 0 bases from V and 3 bases from J, the junction contained 18 bases not matched to a gene. Germline CDR1 reads MGHRA; CDR2 reads YSYEKL. The CDR3 contains 20 residues. The CDR3 region has the DNA TGCGCCAGCAGCCAAGACGAGGACAGGACCAGACTAGCGGTGTACTACGAGCAGTACTTC. It translates to CASSQDEDRTRLAVYYEQYF.

The chain links TRBV2 to TRBJ1-2, with D possibly being TRBD1 (5 bases). The CDR3 spans 14 residues. CDR1 is SNHLY, CDR2 FYNNEI, per germline. Trimming removed 3 bases at V and 6 bases at J, with 14 bases between. The DNA of the CDR3 is TGTGCCAGCAGTGACCAGGGTGAAGGGAATGGCTACACCTTC. Amino acids: CASSDQGEGNGYTF.

The chain combines TRBV19 with TRBJ2-3, with D perhaps TRBD2 (6 bases). Germline V gives CDR1 LNHDA, CDR2 SQIVND (reference sequence). The CDR3 loop spans 13 amino acids. Trimming took off 5 bases at V and 1 base at J, with 7 bases between the two ends. For the CDR3, the DNA is TGTGCCAGTAGTCCTAGCGGCACAGATACGCAGTATTTT. It is translated as CASSPSGTDTQYF. The variable domain in full, completed from reference TRBV19 and TRBJ2-3, reads DGGITQSPKYLFRKEGQNVTLSCEQNLNHDAMYWYRQDPGQGLRLIYYSQIVNDFQKGDIAEGYSVSREKKESFPLTVTSAQKNPTAFYLCASSPSGTDTQYFGPGTRLTVL.

The rearrangement uses TRBV27 and TRBJ1-6; D ambiguous. The length of the CDR3 is 14 residues. Trimming shortened V by 0 bases and J by 11 bases, and 11 bases separated the two germline ends. Germline V gene sequence: CDR1 MNHEY, CDR2 SMNVEV (reference sequence). CDR3: CASSLSRGRTPLHF. The CDR3 DNA reads TGTGCCAGCAGTTTATCACGGGGAAGGACACCCCTCCACTTT.

The chain carries TRBV2 and TRBJ1-2; D may be TRBD1 (6 bases). Trimming cost V 6 bases and J 6 bases, with 20 bases left between them. The germline V gene encodes CDR1 SNHLY and CDR2 FYNNEI. The CDR3 has 15 residues. The chain's CDR3 is CASSRFRDTKNGYTF. CDR3 DNA sequence: TGTGCCAGCAGCCGTTTCCGGGACACAAAAAATGGCTACACCTTC.

The rearrangement links TRBV5-1 to TRBJ2-1; 8 nucleotides agree with TRBD2. CDR1 and CDR2 from the germline V gene are SGHRS and YFSETQ. The CDR3 covers 13 residues. J gave up 8 bases and V 0 bases, and 1 base lay outside the gene matches. The CDR3 protein is CASSLDGGDEQFF. In DNA form, the CDR3 reads TGCGCCAGCAGCTTGGACGGGGGGGATGAGCAGTTCTTC.

This sequence joins TRBV29-1 and TRBJ2-1, with 13 bases that match TRBD2. The CDR3 sequence is 14 residues long. The ends lost 8 bases at V and 8 bases at J; junction bases unmatched: 9. CDR1 and CDR2 (germline): SQVTM, ANQGSEA. Written as DNA, the CDR3 is TGCAGCACGCGGACTAGCGGGAGTTTCGATGAGCAGTTCTTC. Translating it yields CSTRTSGSFDEQFF.

This clone was seen a single time. The rearrangement joins TRBV5-4 to TRBJ1-4; 7 bases line up with TRBD1. From germline, CDR1 is SGHNT and CDR2 YYREEE (reference sequence). V trimming: 4 bases; J trimming: 7 bases; junction bases outside the gene matches: 7. This CDR3 spans 14 amino acids. The DNA for the CDR3 is TGTGCCAGCAGCACCGACAGGGCCCGTGAAAAACTGTTTTTT. This codes for CASSTDRAREKLFF.

V is TRBV6-6 and J is TRBJ1-5, with no clear D. The V end was cut by 0 bases, the J end by 4 bases, with 7 bases between. Germline V lookup: CDR1 MNHNY, CDR2 SVGAGI (reference sequence). The length of the CDR3 is 14 residues. CDR3 sequence (DNA): TGTGCCAGCAGTTACTCAGACAATAATCAGCCCCAGCATTTT. Its protein is CASSYSDNNQPQHF.

This rearrangement joins TRBV19 to TRBJ2-7; TRBD2 aligns across 9 bases. Germline assignment: CDR1 LNHDA and CDR2 SQIVND (reference sequence). The CDR3 has 15 residues. The V gene end was trimmed by 5 bases and the J gene end by 3 bases; junction bases not matched to a gene: 8. The CDR3 bases are TGTGCCAGTAGTCATGGCGGGAGGGGCGGCTACGAGCAGTACTTC. This gives the protein CASSHGGRGGYEQYF.

This rearrangement joins TRBV6-1 to TRBJ2-1; 13 bases match TRBD2. The germline gives CDR1 MNHNS, CDR2 SASEGT. CDR3 length: 15 residues. Losses at the gene ends were 6 bases for V and 8 bases for J; bases not matched to a gene: 7. The chain's CDR3 is CASRPGLAGVDEQFF. Here the CDR3 DNA reads TGTGCCAGCAGACCCGGACTAGCGGGAGTTGATGAGCAGTTCTTC.

The chain joins TRBV5-1 to TRBJ2-1, with D perhaps matching TRBD2 (5 bases). The V gene's germline CDR1 is SGHRS and CDR2 YFSETQ. The CDR3 has 14 amino acids. Trimming left V 0 bases short and J 7 bases short, with 11 bases between. CDR3 loop: CASSLGNSANEQFF. As DNA, the CDR3 is TGCGCCAGCAGCTTGGGGAATAGCGCAAATGAGCAGTTCTTC.

V gene TRBV2 combines with J gene TRBJ2-1; 10 bases fit TRBD1. The CDR3 loop spans 15 amino acids. CDR1 and CDR2 from the germline V gene are SNHLY and FYNNEI. The V gene end was trimmed by 7 bases and the J gene end by 2 bases; junction bases not matched to a gene: 5. The CDR3 loop reads CASIVGQGAYNEQFF. The CDR3 region has the DNA TGTGCCAGCATCGTCGGACAGGGGGCCTACAATGAGCAGTTCTTC.

V is TRBV27 and J is TRBJ2-7; a weak D match, TRBD1 (8 bases). CDR1 and CDR2 from the germline V gene are MNHEY and SMNVEV (reference sequence). Trimming shortened V by 2 bases and J by 5 bases, and 16 bases separated the two germline ends. CDR3 length: 15 amino acids. CDR3 DNA sequence: TGTGCCAGCAGTTTAGGACAGGGACTATACAACGAGCAGTACTTC. Translation gives CASSLGQGLYNEQYF.

The gene calls are TRBV28 and TRBJ2-7, with D perhaps matching TRBD1 (6 bases). Trimming shortened V by 3 bases and J by 1 base, and 13 bases separated the two germline ends. This CDR3 is built from 15 residues. The germline V gene encodes CDR1 MDHEN and CDR2 SYDVKM. The CDR3 loop is CASSFLQGGSYEQYF. The CDR3 DNA follows: TGTGCCAGCAGTTTCTTACAGGGTGGGTCCTACGAGCAGTACTTC.

CDR3 sequence: CAISGHPEEQYF. In nucleotides, the CDR3 is TGTGCCATCTCAGGACACCCTGAGGAGCAGTACTTC. The rearrangement joins TRBV10-3 to TRBJ2-7; TRBD1 is a possible D gene (5 bases). This CDR3 has 12 residues. Per the germline V gene, CDR1 is ENHRY and CDR2 is SYGVKD. Trimming pared 8 bases from V and 7 bases from J, leaving 15 bases between.

About this clone itself: A junction end diverges from the germline sequence, so it may reflect a read error. This chain connects TRBV7-7 to TRBJ2-1; the match to TRBD2 covers 9 bases. This CDR3 region has 19 residues. CDR1 and CDR2 from the germline V gene are SSHAT and FNYEAQ (reference sequence). The CDR3 spells CASSLHPIAGTSSYNEQFF. The CDR3 bases are TGTGCTAGCAGCTTGCACCCAATAGCCGGGACTAGCAGTTACAATGAGCAGTTCTTC.

The chain couples TRBV5-1 to TRBJ1-5; D unresolved. Trimming cost V 3 bases and J 1 base, with 11 bases left between them. This CDR3 is 15 amino acids long. The germline CDR1 and CDR2 sequences are SGHRS and YFSETQ. CDR3 in amino acids: CASSSGPESNQPQHF. The CDR3 bases are TGCGCCAGCAGCTCTGGCCCCGAAAGCAATCAGCCCCAGCATTTT.